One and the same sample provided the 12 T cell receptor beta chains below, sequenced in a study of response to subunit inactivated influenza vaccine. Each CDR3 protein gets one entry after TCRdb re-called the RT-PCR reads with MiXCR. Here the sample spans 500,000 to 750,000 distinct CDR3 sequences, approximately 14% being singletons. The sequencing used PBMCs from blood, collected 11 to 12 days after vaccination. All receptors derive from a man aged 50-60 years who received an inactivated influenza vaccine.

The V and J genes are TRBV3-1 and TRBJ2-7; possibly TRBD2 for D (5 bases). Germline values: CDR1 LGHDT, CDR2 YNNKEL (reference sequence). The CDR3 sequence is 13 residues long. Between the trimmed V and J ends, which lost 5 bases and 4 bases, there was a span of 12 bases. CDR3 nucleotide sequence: TGTGCCAGCAGCGAAGGGCCGGGGTACGAGCAGTACTTC. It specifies CASSEGPGYEQYF.

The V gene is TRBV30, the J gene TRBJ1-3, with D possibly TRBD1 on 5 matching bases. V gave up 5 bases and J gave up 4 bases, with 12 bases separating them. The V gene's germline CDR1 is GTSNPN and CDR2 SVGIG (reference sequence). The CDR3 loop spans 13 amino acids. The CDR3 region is CAWDSAAGNTIYF. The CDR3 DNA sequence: TGTGCCTGGGACAGCGCGGCGGGAAACACCATATATTTT.

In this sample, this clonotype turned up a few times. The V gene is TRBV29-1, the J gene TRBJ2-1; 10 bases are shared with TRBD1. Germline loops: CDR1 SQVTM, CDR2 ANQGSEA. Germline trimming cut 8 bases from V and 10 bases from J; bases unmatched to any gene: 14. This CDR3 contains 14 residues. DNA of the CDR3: TGCAGCTACACCATCGGACAGGGGGTAGGGGAGCAGTTCTTC. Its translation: CSYTIGQGVGEQFF.

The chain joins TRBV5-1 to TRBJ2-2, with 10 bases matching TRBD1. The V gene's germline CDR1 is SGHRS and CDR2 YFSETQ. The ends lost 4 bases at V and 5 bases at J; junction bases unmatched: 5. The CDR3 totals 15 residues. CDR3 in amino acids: CASSPRGQGTGELFF. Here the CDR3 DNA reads TGCGCCAGCAGCCCCAGGGGACAGGGGACCGGGGAGCTGTTTTTT.

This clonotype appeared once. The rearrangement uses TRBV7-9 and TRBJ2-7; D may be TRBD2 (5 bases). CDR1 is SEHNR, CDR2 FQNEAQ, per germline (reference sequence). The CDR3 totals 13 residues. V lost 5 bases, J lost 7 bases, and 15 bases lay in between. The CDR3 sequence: CASSPGARGEQYF. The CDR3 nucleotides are TGTGCCAGCAGCCCCGGAGCGCGCGGGGAGCAGTACTTC. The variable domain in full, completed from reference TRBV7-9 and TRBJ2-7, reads DTGVSQNPRHKITKRGQNVTFRCDPISEHNRLYWYRQTLGQGPEFLTYFQNEAQLEKSRLLSDRFSAERPKGSFSTLEIQRTEQGDSAMYLCASSPGARGEQYFGPGTRLTVT.

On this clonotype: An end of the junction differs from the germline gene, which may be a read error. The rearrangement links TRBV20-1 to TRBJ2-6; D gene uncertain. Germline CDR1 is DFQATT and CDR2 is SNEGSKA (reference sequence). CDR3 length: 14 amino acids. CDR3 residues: CSARDLSGANVLTF. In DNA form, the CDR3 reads TGCAGTGCCAGAGACCTCTCTGGGGCCAACGTCCTGACTTTC.

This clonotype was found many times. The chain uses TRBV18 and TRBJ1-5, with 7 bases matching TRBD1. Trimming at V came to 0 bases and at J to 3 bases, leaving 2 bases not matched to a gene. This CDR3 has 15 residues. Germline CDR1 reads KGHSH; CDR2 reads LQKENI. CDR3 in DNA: TGTGCCAGCTCACCACCAGGGGGCTTCAATCAGCCCCAGCATTTT. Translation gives CASSPPGGFNQPQHF. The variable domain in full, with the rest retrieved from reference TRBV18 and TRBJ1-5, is NAGVMQNPRHLVRRRGQEARLRCSPMKGHSHVYWYRQLPEEGLKFMVYLQKENIIDESGMPKERFSAEFPKEGPSILRIQQVVRGDSAAYFCASSPPGGFNQPQHFGDGTRLSIL.

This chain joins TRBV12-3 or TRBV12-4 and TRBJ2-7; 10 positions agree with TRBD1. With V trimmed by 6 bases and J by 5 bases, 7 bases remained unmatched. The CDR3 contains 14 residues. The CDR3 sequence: CASSGTGVFHEQYF. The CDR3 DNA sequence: TGTGCCAGCAGCGGGACAGGGGTTTTCCACGAGCAGTACTTC.

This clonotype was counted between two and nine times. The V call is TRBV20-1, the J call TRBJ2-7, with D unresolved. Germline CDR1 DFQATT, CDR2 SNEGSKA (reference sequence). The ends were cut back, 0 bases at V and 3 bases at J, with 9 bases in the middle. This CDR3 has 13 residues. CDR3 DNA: TGCAGTGCTAGAGATCACCGGGTCTACGAGCAGTACTTC. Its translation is CSARDHRVYEQYF.

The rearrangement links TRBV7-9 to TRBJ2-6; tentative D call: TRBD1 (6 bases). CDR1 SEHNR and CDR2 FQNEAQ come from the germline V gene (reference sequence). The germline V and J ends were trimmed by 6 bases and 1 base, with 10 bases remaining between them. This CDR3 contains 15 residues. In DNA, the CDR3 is TGTGCCAGCAGGGAAGGGGGTTCTGGGGCCAACGTCCTGACTTTC. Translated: CASREGGSGANVLTF.

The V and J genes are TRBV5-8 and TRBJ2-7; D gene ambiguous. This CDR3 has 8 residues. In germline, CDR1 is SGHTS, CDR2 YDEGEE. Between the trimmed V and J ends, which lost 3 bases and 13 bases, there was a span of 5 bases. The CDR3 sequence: CASSSEYF. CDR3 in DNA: TGTGCCAGCAGCTCAGAATACTTC.

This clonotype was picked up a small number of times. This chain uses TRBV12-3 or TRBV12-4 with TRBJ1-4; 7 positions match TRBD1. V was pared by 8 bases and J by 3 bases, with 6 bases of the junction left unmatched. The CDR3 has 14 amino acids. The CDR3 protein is CASAGTVPNEKLFF. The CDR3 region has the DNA TGTGCCAGCGCTGGGACAGTGCCTAATGAAAAACTGTTTTTT.